The 14 T cell receptor beta chains reported below all come from one sample, sequenced in a study of blood T cell repertoires in COVID-19 (dated by TCRdb to 2018 to 2021). The library was made by the immunoSEQ multiplex PCR assay. The table was pulled from immuneACCESS by TCRdb, which kept in-frame rearrangements only. Such tables lose some clones; where checked, under half of the loss comes from unresolved V genes, and the rest has no known cause. This sample has roughly 210,000 clones in its table, and roughly 80% of those were observed once. About 11% of the sample comes from the top ten. What was sequenced was peripheral blood. The receptor source for this set is a woman older than 75 with COVID-19, enrolled during active disease.

V usage is TRBV6-2 or TRBV6-3 and J usage is TRBJ1-2; no clear D. Germline CDR1 and CDR2: MNHEY and SVGEGT. This CDR3 is 14 amino acids long. V was cut by 3 bases and J by 2 bases, with 10 bases left in between. The CDR3 coding sequence is TGTGCCAGCAGTTATATCGCAGAAAACTATGGCTACACCTTC. It encodes CASSYIAENYGYTF.

With respect to this clone: The sample carries other DNA sequences with the same CDR3. The chain is built from TRBV18 and TRBJ2-7; tentative D call: TRBD1 (7 bases). There are 15 residues in the CDR3. Germline CDR1 is KGHSH and CDR2 is LQKENI. V dropped 3 bases and J dropped 0 bases, with 12 bases sitting between them. The CDR3 is CASSPAGQSSYEQYF. DNA for the CDR3: TGTGCCAGCTCACCGGCGGGACAGAGCTCCTACGAGCAGTACTTC.

This clone showed up just a few times. CDR3: CASSLFAVYSNQPQHF. CDR3 DNA: TGTGCCAGCAGTTTATTCGCGGTTTATAGCAATCAGCCCCAGCATTTT. J is TRBJ1-5 and V is TRBV27, with no clear D. Germline CDR1 MNHEY, CDR2 SMNVEV (reference sequence). This CDR3 is 16 amino acids long. Between the trimmed V and J ends, which lost 1 base and 0 bases, there was a span of 10 bases.

This sequence joins TRBV29-1 and TRBJ1-2; a weak D match, TRBD1 (5 bases). Germline loops: CDR1 SQVTM, CDR2 ANQGSEA. CDR3 length: 11 residues. Between the trimmed V and J ends, which lost 5 bases and 7 bases, there was a span of 11 bases. The CDR3 loop reads CSVPGGSGYTF. The CDR3 DNA is TGCAGCGTTCCCGGGGGTAGTGGCTACACCTTC. The whole variable domain, remainder taken from reference TRBV29-1 and TRBJ1-2, is SAVISQKPSRDICQRGTSLTIQCQVDSQVTMMFWYRQQPGQSLTLIATANQGSEATYESGFVIDKFPISRPNLTFSTLTVSNMSPEDSSIYLCSVPGGSGYTFGSGTRLTVV.

This clone was seen only a few times. CDR3 in DNA: TGCGCCAGCAGCTTGGCCTGGACAGGGGACGGCACAGATACGCAGTATTTT. Protein sequence: CASSLAWTGDGTDTQYF. The V and J genes are TRBV5-1 and TRBJ2-3, with 9 bases aligning to TRBD1. This CDR3 has 17 amino acids. J gave up 1 base and V 0 bases, and 6 bases lay outside the gene matches. In germline, CDR1 is SGHRS, CDR2 YFSETQ.

The chain is built from TRBV28 and TRBJ1-3; D gene uncertain. The CDR3 sequence is 14 residues long. CDR1 is MDHEN, CDR2 SYDVKM, per germline. V lost 5 bases, J lost 0 bases, and 8 bases lay in between. The CDR3 DNA is TGTGCCAGCAGTCGGAGCATCTCTGGAAACACCATATATTTT. It specifies CASSRSISGNTIYF. Using reference TRBV28 and TRBJ1-3 for the parts outside the CDR3, the full variable domain is DVKVTQSSRYLVKRTGEKVFLECVQDMDHENMFWYRQDPGLGLRLIYFSYDVKMKEKGDIPEGYSVSREKKERFSLILESASTNQTSMYLCASSRSISGNTIYFGEGSWLTVV.

The chain joins TRBV6-5 to TRBJ1-1; tentative D call: TRBD1 (6 bases). Germline values: CDR1 MNHEY, CDR2 SVGAGI. V lost 5 bases to trimming and J lost 0 bases, with 13 bases between them. The CDR3 is made up of 15 amino acids. In DNA form, the CDR3 reads TGTGCCAGCAGTACCTTCCAGGGGCTGAACACTGAAGCTTTCTTT. Its protein product is CASSTFQGLNTEAFF.

As regards this clone: Its ends do not fully match the called genes, so a read error is possible. The CDR3 here is CARSIRDTHSCEQYF. CDR3 nucleotide sequence: TGTGCCAGAAGCATTCGGGACACGCATTCCTGCGAGCAGTACTTC. This sequence joins TRBV5-3 and TRBJ2-7; D is possibly TRBD1 (6 bases). TRBV5-3 is an open reading frame whose function is uncertain. The CDR3 extends over 15 amino acids.

This clone has only one observation. V and J are TRBV15 and TRBJ1-1; a possible D gene is TRBD1 (5 bases). The CDR3 totals 15 residues. Germline V gene sequence: CDR1 LNHNV, CDR2 YYDKDF (reference sequence). Trimming removed 0 bases from V and 0 bases from J, with 8 bases in between. Written as DNA, the CDR3 is TGTGCCACCAGCAGAGAGTCAGGGCTGAACACTGAAGCTTTCTTT. Its translation is CATSRESGLNTEAFF.

This chain links TRBV4-1 with TRBJ1-3; maybe TRBD1 (5 bases). The V end lost 0 bases, the J end lost 4 bases, and 16 bases lay between the germline ends. Germline-derived CDR1 and CDR2 are MGHRA and YSYEKL. This CDR3 has 17 residues. The CDR3 loop is CASSQEPRAGWGNTIYF. The CDR3 DNA sequence: TGCGCCAGCAGCCAAGAACCCAGGGCCGGTTGGGGAAACACCATATATTTT.

The V and J genes are TRBV10-3 and TRBJ2-2, with D possibly TRBD2 on 6 matching bases. Germline-derived CDR1 and CDR2 are ENHRY and SYGVKD. The CDR3 consists of 14 residues. Deletions cut 4 bases from V and 5 bases from J, with 11 bases between. CDR3 region: CAISVGLGTGELFF. DNA for the CDR3: TGTGCCATCAGTGTGGGACTTGGAACCGGGGAGCTGTTTTTT.

In this sample, this clone turned up once. The chain combines TRBV29-1 with TRBJ2-2, with 7 bases lining up with TRBD2. The CDR3 totals 13 residues. Trimming removed 4 bases from V and 2 bases from J; junction bases left unmatched: 1. Germline CDR1 is SQVTM and CDR2 is ANQGSEA. The CDR3 DNA reads as TGCAGCGTTGGCGGGGGTAACACCGGGGAGCTGTTTTTT. This translates into CSVGGGNTGELFF.

CDR3 sequence reads: CASSLGLAEGKETQYF. CDR3 DNA: TGTGCCAGCAGCTTGGGGCTAGCTGAGGGTAAAGAGACCCAGTACTTC. The genes are TRBV5-8 and TRBJ2-5, with D tentatively TRBD2 (5 bases). V lost 0 bases to trimming and J lost 3 bases, with 15 bases between them. The CDR3 is 16 amino acids. The germline V gene has CDR1 SGHTS and CDR2 YDEGEE.

The CDR3 DNA reads as TGTGCCAGCAGCCAAACCGGGACAGAAGAGACCCAGTACTTC. This gives the protein CASSQTGTEETQYF. The chain links TRBV6-5 to TRBJ2-5, with 7 positions matching TRBD1. Germline lookup yields CDR1 MNHEY and CDR2 SVGAGI. This CDR3 has 14 residues. Unmatched junction bases numbered 7, after V lost 6 bases and J lost 3 bases.